Listed below are T cell receptor beta chains from one sample, sequenced in a study of shared clonotypes between healthy human individuals. The table came from immunoSEQ multiplex PCR; TCRdb's copy has only in-frame clones and leaves some out. The sample lists around 700,000 clones; about two thirds were seen once. Sequences were obtained from memory CD4+ T cells sorted from blood. The receptors stem from a woman between 25 and 40 years old in good health. The CDR3 runs from the conserved cysteine through the conserved F or W. A D gene is named only where the DNA matches it firmly. Size values are once, few and many counts, or a class for expanded clones, and some rows have none.

CDR3 DNA	CDR3 protein	clone size	D gene	J gene	V gene
TGCGCCAGCAGCCCTGCTCGCCGGCTGTACGGGGATGAAGCTTTCTTT	CASSPARRLYGDEAFF	.	.	TRBJ1-1	TRBV4-1
TGTGCCAGCAGCTTAACGTCCGGAGGGTTCCCTGAAGCTTTCTTT	CASSLTSGGFPEAFF	once	.	TRBJ1-1	TRBV11-2
TGTGCCTGGACAGGCTCTGGAAACACCATATATTTT	CAWTGSGNTIYF	.	.	TRBJ1-3	TRBV30
TGCGCCAGCAGCCAAACCAAAGCGGGAGTGAACACCGGGGAGCTGTTTTTT	CASSQTKAGVNTGELFF	.	TRBD2	TRBJ2-2	TRBV4-1
TGTGCCAGCAAATGGGGACAAAGGGATGGCTACACCTTC	CASKWGQRDGYTF	.	.	TRBJ1-2	TRBV6-1
TGTGCCAGCAGCACAACCTTGGGTATCCGCTCCTACGAGCAGTACTTC	CASSTTLGIRSYEQYF	.	.	TRBJ2-7	TRBV7-9
TGCGCCAGCAGCTTGACAGGGATGGAAGGCTACACCTTC	CASSLTGMEGYTF	few	.	TRBJ1-2	TRBV5-1
TGTGCCTGGAGCACCGGCAATGAGCAGTTCTTC	CAWSTGNEQFF	.	.	TRBJ2-1	TRBV30
TGTGCCAGCAGTTTCGAGGGCGGCTACGAGCAGTACTTC	CASSFEGGYEQYF	.	.	TRBJ2-7	TRBV28
TGTGCCAGCACCCTTAAAACAAGGGTTCATGGCTACACCTTC	CASTLKTRVHGYTF	.	.	TRBJ1-2	TRBV28
TGCGCCAGCAGCCAAGATCTGGGCTCAACTAATGAAAAACTGTTTTTT	CASSQDLGSTNEKLFF	.	.	TRBJ1-4	TRBV4-1
TGTGCCAGCAGTCGGTTTTCGGGAGGGTCCTACGAGCAGTACTTC	CASSRFSGGSYEQYF	once	TRBD2	TRBJ2-7	TRBV6-5
TGTGCCAGCAGCTTGATTAGCGGACCCGAGCAGTACTTC	CASSLISGPEQYF	.	.	TRBJ2-7	TRBV13
TGTGCCAGCATGAGAGGTCAGACAGAGAACTATGGCTACACCTTC	CASMRGQTENYGYTF	many	.	TRBJ1-2	TRBV6-1
TGTGCCAGCAGCCCAACCAGCGGGCGCACAGATACGCAGTATTTT	CASSPTSGRTDTQYF	once	.	TRBJ2-3	TRBV7-2
TGTGCCAGCAGCTCTTTTCGCTACGAGCAGTACTTC	CASSSFRYEQYF	.	.	TRBJ2-7	TRBV7-2
TGTGCCAGCAAAGACAGGGGCTACGAGCAGTACTTC	CASKDRGYEQYF	.	TRBD1	TRBJ2-7	TRBV28
TGTGCCAGCTCACCACCCCTCCGGGGTGAGCAGTTCTTC	CASSPPLRGEQFF	.	.	TRBJ2-1	TRBV18
TGTGCCAGCGGGAGTAGGATGGAAGAGACCCAGTACTTC	CASGSRMEETQYF	few	.	TRBJ2-5	TRBV2
TGTGCCAGCAGCTTAGTCCCGGGGGGGAGTGAAAAACTGTTTTTT	CASSLVPGGSEKLFF	.	.	TRBJ1-4	TRBV7-2
TGTGCCAGCAGTTCAGTAGCGGGAAGGTTTGTCAATGAGCAGTTCTTC	CASSSVAGRFVNEQFF	.	TRBD2	TRBJ2-1	TRBV11-3
TGCGCCAGCAGCCCGACTAGCGCCTCGAACACCGGGGAGCTGTTTTTT	CASSPTSASNTGELFF	.	TRBD2	TRBJ2-2	TRBV5-1
TGTGCCAGCAGCGACGACAGAGCTCGCTACGAGCAGTACTTC	CASSDDRARYEQYF	.	.	TRBJ2-7	TRBV11-2
TGTGCCATCAGTGACCAAGGGCCTAGCTACAATGAGCAGTTCTTC	CAISDQGPSYNEQFF	.	.	TRBJ2-1	TRBV10-3
TGCAGCGTTCGGGGCGGGAGCGGGAGAGGCGGGGAGACCCAGTACTTC	CSVRGGSGRGGETQYF	.	TRBD2	TRBJ2-5	TRBV29-1
TGTGCCAGCAGTCTAGTGGAGCGGCCGGAAGCTTTCTTT	CASSLVERPEAFF	many	.	TRBJ1-1	TRBV28
TGTGCCAGCAGCCCTACATGGCAGCCCTCTGGAAACACCATATATTTT	CASSPTWQPSGNTIYF	once	.	TRBJ1-3	TRBV7-8
TGTGCCAGCAGGCTCGGAGGGGGGGGTGATACGCAGTATTTT	CASRLGGGGDTQYF	few	.	TRBJ2-3	TRBV7-2
TGTGCCAGCAGCTTAGATCTGGGATTAGAGACCCAGTACTTC	CASSLDLGLETQYF	.	.	TRBJ2-5	TRBV11-2
TGTGCCAGCAGGGGGCTAGCGGAGGAGAACACCGGGGAGCTGTTTTTT	CASRGLAEENTGELFF	.	.	TRBJ2-2	TRBV21-1
TGTGCCTGGACTAGCGGGAACCAAGAGACCCAGTACTTC	CAWTSGNQETQYF	.	TRBD2	TRBJ2-5	TRBV30
TGTGCCAGCAGCTTAGTTAGGAGGGATACGCAGTATTTT	CASSLVRRDTQYF	.	.	TRBJ2-3	TRBV7-2
TGTGCTAGTGGAGCATGGGGGAATCTCTACGAGCAGTACTTC	CASGAWGNLYEQYF	.	.	TRBJ2-7	TRBV12-5
TGTGCCAGCAGTTTGGCGCAGACTAATGAAAAACTGTTTTTT	CASSLAQTNEKLFF	.	.	TRBJ1-4	TRBV28
TGTGCCAGCAGAGTAGCGCACATAGATACGCAGTATTTT	CASRVAHIDTQYF	.	.	TRBJ2-3	TRBV28
TGTGCCAGCAGCTACAGCGGGAGCATAAGGGGCACAGATACGCAGTATTTT	CASSYSGSIRGTDTQYF	.	TRBD2	TRBJ2-3	TRBV28
TGTGCCAGCACCCAAAATAGGGCTGGATATGGCTACACCTTC	CASTQNRAGYGYTF	.	.	TRBJ1-2	TRBV2